This TCR beta chain was recorded in a study of T cells after yellow fever vaccination. Production of TCR cDNA was by 5'RACE template switching, which also added a universal primer site and UMIs. Each CDR3 protein is one row after TCRdb ran MiXCR on the 5' RACE reads. The profile shows 150,000 to 200,000 distinct CDR3 sequences, approximately 10% of them singletons. Points from the study as a whole: A large majority of primary-vaccination clones showed up again after the booster (about 97% CD4, 85% to 90% CD8). A faster peak, day 5 versus 15, was reached by the weaker secondary response. Abundant clonotypes from the bulk population could get into FACS-sorted repertoires as contaminants.

Trimming took 9 bases from V and 2 from J; bases not matched to a gene: 5. The CDR3 has 13 residues. Germline V gives CDR1 MNHEY, CDR2 SVGAGI. Comment on this clonotype: Its antigen is unidentified.

The input for sequencing was CD8+ T cells sorted from PBMCs, taken 15 days after the yellow fever booster vaccination. The chain uses TRBV6-5 and TRBJ2-7; TRBD2 matches at 9 bases. This receptor was identified in a man between 18 and 29 years old who received the YFV17D yellow fever vaccine. The DNA for the CDR3 is TGTGCCAGTGAAGCTAGCGGGACCTACGAGCAGTACTTC. Protein sequence: CASEASGTYEQYF.